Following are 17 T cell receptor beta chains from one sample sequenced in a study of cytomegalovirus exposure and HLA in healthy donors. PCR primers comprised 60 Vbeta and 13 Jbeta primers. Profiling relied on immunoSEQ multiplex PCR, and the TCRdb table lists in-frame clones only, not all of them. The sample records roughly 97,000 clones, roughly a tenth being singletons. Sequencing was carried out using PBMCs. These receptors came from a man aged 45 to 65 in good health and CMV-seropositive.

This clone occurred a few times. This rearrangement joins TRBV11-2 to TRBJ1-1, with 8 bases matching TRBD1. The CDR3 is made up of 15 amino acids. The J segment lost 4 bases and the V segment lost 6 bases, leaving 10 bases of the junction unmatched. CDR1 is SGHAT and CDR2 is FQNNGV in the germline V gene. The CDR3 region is CASRYRQGYSTEAFF. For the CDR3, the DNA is TGTGCCAGCAGGTACCGACAGGGGTATAGCACTGAAGCTTTCTTT.

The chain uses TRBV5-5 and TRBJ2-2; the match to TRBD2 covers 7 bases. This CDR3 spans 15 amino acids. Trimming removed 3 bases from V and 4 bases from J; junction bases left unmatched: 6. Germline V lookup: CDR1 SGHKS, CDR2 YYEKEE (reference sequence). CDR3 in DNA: TGTGCCAGCAGCTCCGGGAGGACGGGCACCGGGGAGCTGTTTTTT. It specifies CASSSGRTGTGELFF.

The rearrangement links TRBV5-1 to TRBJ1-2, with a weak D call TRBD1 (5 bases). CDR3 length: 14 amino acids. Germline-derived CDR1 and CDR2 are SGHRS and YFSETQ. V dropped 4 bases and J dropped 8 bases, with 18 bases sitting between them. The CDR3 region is CASSLWGGKEGYTF. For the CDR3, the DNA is TGCGCCAGCAGCCTCTGGGGGGGGAAAGAGGGCTACACCTTC.

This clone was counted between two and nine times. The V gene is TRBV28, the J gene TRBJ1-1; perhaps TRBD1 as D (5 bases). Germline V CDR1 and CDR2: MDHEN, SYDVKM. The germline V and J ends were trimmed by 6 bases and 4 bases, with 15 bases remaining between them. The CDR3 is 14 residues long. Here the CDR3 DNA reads TGTGCCAGCAGCCCTCCCGGTGGGGCCACTGAAGCTTTCTTT. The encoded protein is CASSPPGGATEAFF.

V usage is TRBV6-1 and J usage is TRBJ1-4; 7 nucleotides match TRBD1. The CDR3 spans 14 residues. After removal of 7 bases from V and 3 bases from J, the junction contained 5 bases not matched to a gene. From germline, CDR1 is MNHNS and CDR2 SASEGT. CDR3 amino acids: CASTTGAANEKLFF. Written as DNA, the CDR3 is TGTGCCAGCACTACAGGGGCAGCTAATGAAAAACTGTTTTTT.

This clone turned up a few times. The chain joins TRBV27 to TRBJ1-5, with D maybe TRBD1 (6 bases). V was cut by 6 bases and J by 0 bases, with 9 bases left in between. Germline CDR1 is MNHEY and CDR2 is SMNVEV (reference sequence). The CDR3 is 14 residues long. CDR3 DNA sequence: TGTGCCAGCAGCAGGGGAAGTAGCAATCAGCCCCAGCATTTT. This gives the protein CASSRGSSNQPQHF.

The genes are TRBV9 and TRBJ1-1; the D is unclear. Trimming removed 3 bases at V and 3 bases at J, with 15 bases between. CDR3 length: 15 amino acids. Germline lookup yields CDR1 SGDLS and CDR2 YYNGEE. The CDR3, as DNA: TGTGCCAGCAGCGGGAATTCCGGGATTGACACTGAAGCTTTCTTT. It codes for CASSGNSGIDTEAFF. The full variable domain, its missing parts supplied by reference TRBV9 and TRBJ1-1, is DSGVTQTPKHLITATGQRVTLRCSPRSGDLSVYWYQQSLDQGLQFLIQYYNGEERAKGNILERFSAQQFPDLHSELNLSSLELGDSALYFCASSGNSGIDTEAFFGQGTRLTVV.

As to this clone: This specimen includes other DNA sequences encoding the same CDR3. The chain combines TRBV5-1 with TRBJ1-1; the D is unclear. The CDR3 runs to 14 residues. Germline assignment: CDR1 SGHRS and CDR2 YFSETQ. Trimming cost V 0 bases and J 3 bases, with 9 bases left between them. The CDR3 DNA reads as TGCGCCAGCAGCTTGGCGGGTGGGTACACTGAAGCTTTCTTT. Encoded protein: CASSLAGGYTEAFF.

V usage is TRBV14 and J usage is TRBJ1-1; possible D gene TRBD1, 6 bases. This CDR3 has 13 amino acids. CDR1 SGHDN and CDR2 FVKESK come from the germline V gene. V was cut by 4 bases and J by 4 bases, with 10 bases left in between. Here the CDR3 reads CASSRKGGTEAFF. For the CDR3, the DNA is TGTGCCAGCAGCCGAAAAGGGGGCACTGAAGCTTTCTTT.

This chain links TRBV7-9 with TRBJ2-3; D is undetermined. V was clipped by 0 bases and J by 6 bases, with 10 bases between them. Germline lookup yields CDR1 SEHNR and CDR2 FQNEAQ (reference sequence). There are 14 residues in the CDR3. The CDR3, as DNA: TGTGCCAGCAGCTTAGCCCTGACTCCGGATACGCAGTATTTT. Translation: CASSLALTPDTQYF. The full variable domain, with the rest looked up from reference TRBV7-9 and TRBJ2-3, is DTGVSQNPRHKITKRGQNVTFRCDPISEHNRLYWYRQTLGQGPEFLTYFQNEAQLEKSRLLSDRFSAERPKGSFSTLEIQRTEQGDSAMYLCASSLALTPDTQYFGPGTRLTVL.

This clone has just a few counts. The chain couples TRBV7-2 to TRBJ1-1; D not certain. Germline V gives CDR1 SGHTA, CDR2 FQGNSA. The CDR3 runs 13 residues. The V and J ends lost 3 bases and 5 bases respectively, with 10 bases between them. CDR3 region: CASSFSGRTEAFF. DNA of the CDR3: TGTGCCAGCAGCTTCAGCGGGAGGACTGAAGCTTTCTTT.

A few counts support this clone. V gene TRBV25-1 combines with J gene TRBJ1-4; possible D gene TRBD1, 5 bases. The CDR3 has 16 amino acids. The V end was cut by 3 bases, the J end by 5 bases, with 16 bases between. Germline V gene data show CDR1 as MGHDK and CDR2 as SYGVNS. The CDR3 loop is CASSEGGGAKNEKLFF. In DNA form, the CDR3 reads TGTGCCAGCAGTGAGGGAGGAGGGGCCAAGAATGAAAAACTGTTTTTT.

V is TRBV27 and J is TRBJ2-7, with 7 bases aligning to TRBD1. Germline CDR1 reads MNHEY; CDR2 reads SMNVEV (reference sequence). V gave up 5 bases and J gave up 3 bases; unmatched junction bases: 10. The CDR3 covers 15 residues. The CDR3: CASSRPGTEGYEQYF. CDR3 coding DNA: TGTGCCAGCAGTCGCCCCGGGACAGAGGGCTACGAGCAGTACTTC.

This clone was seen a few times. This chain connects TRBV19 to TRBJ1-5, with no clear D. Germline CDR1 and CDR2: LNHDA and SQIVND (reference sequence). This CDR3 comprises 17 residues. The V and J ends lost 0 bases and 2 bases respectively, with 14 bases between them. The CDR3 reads CASSIDLMGRGNQPQHF. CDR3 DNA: TGTGCCAGTAGTATAGATCTCATGGGGAGAGGCAATCAGCCCCAGCATTTT.

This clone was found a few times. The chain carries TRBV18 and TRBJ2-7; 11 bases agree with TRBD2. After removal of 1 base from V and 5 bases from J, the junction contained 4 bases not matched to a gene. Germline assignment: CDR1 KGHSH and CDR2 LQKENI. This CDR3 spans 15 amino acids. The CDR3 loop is CASSPRTSGPDEQYF. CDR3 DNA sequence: TGTGCCAGCTCACCACGGACTAGCGGGCCCGACGAGCAGTACTTC.

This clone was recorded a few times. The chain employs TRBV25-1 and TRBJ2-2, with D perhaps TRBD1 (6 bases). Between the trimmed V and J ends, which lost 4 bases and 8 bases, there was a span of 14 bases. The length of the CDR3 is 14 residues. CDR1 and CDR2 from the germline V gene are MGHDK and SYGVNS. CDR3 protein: CASSVSGEVGELFF. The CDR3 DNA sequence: TGTGCCAGCAGTGTATCAGGGGAAGTAGGGGAGCTGTTTTTT.

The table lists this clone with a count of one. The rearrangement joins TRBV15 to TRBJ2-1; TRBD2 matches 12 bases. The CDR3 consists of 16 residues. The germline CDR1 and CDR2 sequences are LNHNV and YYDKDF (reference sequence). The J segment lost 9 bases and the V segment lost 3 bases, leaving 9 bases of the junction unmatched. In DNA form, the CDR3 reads TGTGCCACCAGCAGGGGGGGACTAGCGGGCGGGGGTGAGCAGTTCTTC. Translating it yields CATSRGGLAGGGEQFF.